These T cell receptor beta chains were read from a single sample in a study of T cells in localized non-small cell lung cancer. The data were produced by immunoSEQ multiplex PCR, yet TCRdb's version contains in-frame clones alone and is incomplete. The sample includes roughly 67,000 clones, 80% to 90% of them seen just once. Material: peripheral blood, obtained before any cancer treatment. These TCRs come from an older female donor with stage I lung adenocarcinoma. Each CDR3 is given with its conserved first and last residue. The size entry is marked missing in some rows and otherwise reads once, few, many or a size class.

J: TRBJ1-5
size: once
V: TRBV18
CDR3: CASSARGLDQPQHF

J: TRBJ2-7
size: -
V: TRBV2
CDR3: CASRGDSQAGEQYF

J: TRBJ1-4
size: -
V: TRBV4-1
CDR3: CASSPVGGEEKLFF

J: TRBJ2-3
size: -
V: TRBV10-3
CDR3: CAISELAGTDTQYF

J: TRBJ1-2
size: -
V: TRBV6-5
CDR3: CASSPNMGYGYTF

J: TRBJ2-5
size: -
V: TRBV5-1
CDR3: CASSRLETQYF

J: TRBJ1-5
size: -
V: TRBV4-1
CDR3: CASSQGRQEGQPQHF

J: TRBJ1-2
size: once
V: TRBV2
CDR3: CASTTRPLGQINYGYTF

J: TRBJ2-7
size: -
V: TRBV11-2
CDR3: CASSQRSTVFESSYEQYF

J: TRBJ2-2
size: once
V: TRBV6-5
CDR3: CASRSLGGELFF

J: TRBJ1-5
size: -
V: TRBV30
CDR3: CAWSRQVDQPQHF

J: TRBJ2-3
size: -
V: TRBV2
CDR3: CASSETSFRGTDTQYF

J: TRBJ2-1
size: -
V: TRBV28
CDR3: CASSLGTASSYNEQFF

J: TRBJ2-1
size: once
V: TRBV9
CDR3: CASTSSGPGLGSNEQFF

J: TRBJ2-1
size: -
V: TRBV11-2
CDR3: CASSLWFQRNEQFF

J: TRBJ2-2
size: -
V: TRBV5-4
CDR3: CASSPTSGRALTGELFF

J: TRBJ2-4
size: few
V: TRBV5-8
CDR3: CASSFGGAKNIQYF

J: TRBJ2-4
size: few
V: TRBV5-6
CDR3: CASSTPLKGLAKNIQYF

J: TRBJ2-3
size: -
V: TRBV9
CDR3: CASSPVTVSTDTQYF

J: TRBJ2-3
size: -
V: TRBV27
CDR3: CASSLSYSGDTQYF

J: TRBJ1-1
size: once
V: TRBV5-6
CDR3: CASSSSDFSEAFF

J: TRBJ2-5
size: -
V: TRBV9
CDR3: CASSPGTSGGRGTQYF

J: TRBJ2-2
size: -
V: TRBV5-6
CDR3: CASSVLKRETRNTGELFF

J: TRBJ2-3
size: -
V: TRBV7-6
CDR3: CASSRGGRDTDTQYF

J: TRBJ1-1
size: few
V: TRBV30
CDR3: CAWSLAGPHMNTEAFF

J: TRBJ2-5
size: few
V: TRBV7-9
CDR3: CASSFTSGTSGLTQYF

J: TRBJ1-2
size: once
V: TRBV15
CDR3: CATSRDLGPEVYTF

J: TRBJ2-1
size: -
V: TRBV5-1
CDR3: CASSLARQEITNEQFF

J: TRBJ2-7
size: -
V: TRBV9
CDR3: CASSIGASGIAYEQYF

J: TRBJ1-4
size: -
V: TRBV7-2
CDR3: CASSLYLDSMGGGLFF

J: TRBJ1-2
size: -
V: TRBV6-5
CDR3: CASSYGAARGYTF

J: TRBJ1-6
size: -
V: TRBV13
CDR3: CASSERTSFRSSPLHF

J: TRBJ2-3
size: -
V: TRBV7-3
CDR3: CASSRGTSGSRTDTQYF

J: TRBJ1-2
size: -
V: TRBV4-2
CDR3: CASSQVFGSSLYGYTF

J: TRBJ2-7
size: -
V: TRBV5-6
CDR3: CASSQRQDYEQYF

J: TRBJ1-2
size: -
V: TRBV11-2
CDR3: CASSPGDYGYTF

J: TRBJ1-1
size: few
V: TRBV6-1
CDR3: CASTLTLNTEAFF

J: TRBJ2-1
size: -
V: TRBV9
CDR3: CASSVTKAGVKNEQFF

J: TRBJ2-5
size: once
V: TRBV7-6
CDR3: CASSLRLAEAAQYF

J: TRBJ2-7
size: -
V: TRBV7-2
CDR3: CASSLRQGPYEQYF

J: TRBJ2-7
size: -
V: TRBV5-5
CDR3: CASSTGTGAIYEQYF

J: TRBJ2-3
size: -
V: TRBV5-1
CDR3: CASSRQQSTDTQYF

J: TRBJ2-5
size: -
V: TRBV11-2
CDR3: CASSLSGVQETQYF

J: TRBJ2-3
size: -
V: TRBV5-4
CDR3: CASSHRGYTDTQYF

J: TRBJ2-3
size: -
V: TRBV20-1
CDR3: CSLDTDTQYF

J: TRBJ2-2
size: few
V: TRBV27
CDR3: CASSLFWRPGDTGELFF

J: TRBJ2-1
size: -
V: TRBV27
CDR3: CASSLNPLFERGVNEQFF

J: TRBJ1-2
size: few
V: TRBV29-1
CDR3: CSVDNGYTF

J: TRBJ1-6
size: -
V: TRBV30
CDR3: CAWNAGQRAGNSPLHF

J: TRBJ1-1
size: few
V: TRBV29-1
CDR3: CSGDKLNTEAFF

J: TRBJ2-1
size: few
V: TRBV5-1
CDR3: CASSPSSTGVSYNEQFF

J: TRBJ2-7
size: -
V: TRBV7-9
CDR3: CASSNTGTSYEQYF

J: TRBJ2-6
size: few
V: TRBV5-1
CDR3: CATQDRPSGANVLTF